The 12 T cell receptor beta chains presented below share a single source sample, sequenced in a study of low-dose radiotherapy and immunotherapy resistance in tumors. Time point defined: after trial treatment. Sample treatment: LDRT plus nivolumab, ipilimumab, low-dose cyclophosphamide and aspirin (RACIN trial). TRAV- and TRBV-specific primers primed first-strand cDNA, covering alpha and beta chains. For amplifying TCRs, the PCR ran for approximately 18 cycles with Phusion, which was used together with a constant-region primer and the adapter on the V primers. TCRdb processed the reads anew with MiXCR; each CDR3 protein has one entry. This sample has around 58,000 distinct CDR3 sequences, with about 23% found just once. The sequencing used PBMCs, collected after low-dose radiotherapy plus immunotherapy. The source of these receptors is a male donor with prostate cancer.

This clonotype was found many times. CDR3 sequence: CASSLGGLSVDEQYF. CDR3 nucleotide sequence: TGCGCCAGCAGCTTGGGGGGACTATCGGTCGACGAGCAGTACTTC. The rearrangement links TRBV5-1 to TRBJ2-7; TRBD2 aligns across 7 bases. J gave up 5 bases and V 0 bases, and 8 bases lay outside the gene matches. Germline CDR1 and CDR2: SGHRS and YFSETQ. The CDR3 has 15 amino acids.

This clonotype was detected a few times. This rearrangement joins TRBV7-6 to TRBJ2-5; D is tentatively TRBD1 or TRBD2 (5 bases each). Germline lookup yields CDR1 SGHVS and CDR2 FNYEAQ. The CDR3 contains 18 residues. V lost 1 base and J lost 7, with 25 bases in between. CDR3 loop: CASSLEYPGPGRSSTQYF. CDR3 sequence (DNA): TGTGCCAGCAGCTTAGAGTACCCGGGACCCGGTCGGAGTTCGACCCAGTACTTC.

Points on this clonotype: A far larger clone is only one base removed, so a read error is likely. The rearrangement links TRBV6-6 to TRBJ2-7; 9 bases are a match to TRBD1. The CDR3 sequence is 13 residues long. Germline values: CDR1 MNHNY, CDR2 SVGAGI (reference sequence). The CDR3 region is CVTAGTGIGEQYF. CDR3 sequence (DNA): TGTGTCACCGCCGGGACAGGGATAGGAGAGCAGTACTTC.

The CDR3 region has the DNA TGTGCCAGTAGTATCCAGGGACCCTTCTACAATGAGCAGTTCTTC. Protein sequence: CASSIQGPFYNEQFF. This chain joins TRBV19 and TRBJ2-1; perhaps D is TRBD1 or TRBD2 (5 bases each). Germline lookup yields CDR1 LNHDA and CDR2 SQIVND (reference sequence). V lost 3 bases and J lost 3, with 12 bases in between. There are 15 residues in the CDR3. The full variable domain, completed using reference TRBV19 and TRBJ2-1, is DGGITQSPKYLFRKEGQNVTLSCEQNLNHDAMYWYRQDPGQGLRLIYYSQIVNDFQKGDIAEGYSVSREKKESFPLTVTSAQKNPTAFYLCASSIQGPFYNEQFFGPGTRLTVL.

This clonotype was seen many times. In DNA form, the CDR3 reads TGTGCCTGGAGCGGGACTTACCAAGAGACCCAGTACTTC. Translating it yields CAWSGTYQETQYF. The chain joins TRBV30 to TRBJ2-5, with D possibly matching TRBD2 (6 bases). Looked up from germline, CDR1 is GTSNPN and CDR2 is SVGIG (reference sequence). The CDR3 consists of 13 residues. V was cut by 3 bases and J by 0 bases, with 8 bases left in between.

This clonotype was seen at least ten times. The CDR3 sequence: CASSQAEGRTEAFF. The CDR3 bases are TGTGCCAGCAGCCAAGCTGAAGGGCGCACTGAAGCTTTCTTT. The chain combines TRBV14 with TRBJ1-1; D is uncertain. Deletions cut 1 base from V and 4 bases from J, with 10 bases between. Germline V gene lookup returns CDR1 SGHDN and CDR2 FVKESK. The length of the CDR3 is 14 residues.

To note about this clonotype: A junction boundary mismatches the germline segment, possibly from a read error. DNA of the CDR3: TGCGTCAGCAGCTTGGAAGCCAATCAGCCCCAGCATTTC. The encoded protein is CVSSLEANQPQHF. The chain combines TRBV5-1 with TRBJ1-5; D not certain. Germline V gene sequence: CDR1 SGHRS, CDR2 YFSETQ. This CDR3 contains 13 residues.

The sample holds many counts of this clonotype. The V gene is TRBV6-5, the J gene TRBJ2-7; the D gene is possibly TRBD1 (6 bases). V was clipped by 6 bases and J by 1 base, with 16 bases between them. CDR3 size: 15 residues. Germline V gene lookup returns CDR1 MNHEY and CDR2 SVGAGI. CDR3 loop: CASSEPRGNSYEQYF. CDR3 sequence (DNA): TGTGCCAGCAGCGAACCCAGGGGAAATTCCTACGAGCAGTACTTC.

This clonotype has ten or more counts. The chain uses TRBV29-1 and TRBJ2-7; D remains ambiguous. Trimming pared 4 bases from V and 2 bases from J, leaving 12 bases between. Germline V gives CDR1 SQVTM, CDR2 ANQGSEA. This CDR3 is 13 amino acids long. CDR3 protein: CSVVIVCTYEQYF. For the CDR3, the DNA is TGCAGCGTTGTAATCGTCTGTACCTACGAGCAGTACTTC.

This clonotype was counted at least ten times. CDR3 DNA: TGTGCCAGCACAGGGGGCGCGGCTGGGGCCAACGTCCTGACTTTC. Translated, it gives CASTGGAAGANVLTF. V is TRBV6-2 or TRBV6-3 and J is TRBJ2-6; 8 bases map to TRBD1. The V segment lost 7 bases and the J segment 2 bases; nucleotides outside the gene matches: 4. CDR1 is MNHEY and CDR2 is SVGEGT in the germline V gene. This CDR3 spans 15 amino acids.

This chain links TRBV6-1 with TRBJ1-4; maybe TRBD1 (5 bases). V lost 6 bases and J lost 6, with 17 bases in between. Germline CDR1 and CDR2: MNHNS and SASEGT. This CDR3 is built from 15 residues. Here the CDR3 reads CASRGPGDFYEKLFF. CDR3 nucleotide sequence: TGTGCCAGCAGAGGGCCGGGGGATTTTTATGAAAAACTGTTTTTT.

J is TRBJ2-7 and V is TRBV2; possible D gene TRBD1, 6 bases. This CDR3 has 13 amino acids. The germline V and J ends were trimmed by 8 bases and 2 bases, with 13 bases remaining between them. Germline loops: CDR1 SNHLY, CDR2 FYNNEI. CDR3 coding DNA: TGTGCCAGCGGAAACAGGGATACCTACGAGCAGTACTTC. Its protein is CASGNRDTYEQYF. The full variable domain, in which reference TRBV2 and TRBJ2-7 provide the parts outside the CDR3, is EPEVTQTPSHQVTQMGQEVILRCVPISNHLYFYWYRQILGQKVEFLVSFYNNEISEKSEIFDDQFSVERPDGSNFTLKIRSTKLEDSAMYFCASGNRDTYEQYFGPGTRLTVT.